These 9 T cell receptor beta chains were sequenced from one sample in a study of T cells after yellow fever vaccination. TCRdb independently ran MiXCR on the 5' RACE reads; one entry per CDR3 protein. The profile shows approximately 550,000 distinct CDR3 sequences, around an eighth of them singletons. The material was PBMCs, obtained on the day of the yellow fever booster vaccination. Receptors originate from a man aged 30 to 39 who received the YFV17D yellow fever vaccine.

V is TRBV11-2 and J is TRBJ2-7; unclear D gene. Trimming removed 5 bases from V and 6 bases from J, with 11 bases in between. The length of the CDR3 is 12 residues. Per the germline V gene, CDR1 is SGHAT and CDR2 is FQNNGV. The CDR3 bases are TGTGCCAGCAGCCCAACCCCGGGCGAGCAGTACTTC. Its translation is CASSPTPGEQYF.

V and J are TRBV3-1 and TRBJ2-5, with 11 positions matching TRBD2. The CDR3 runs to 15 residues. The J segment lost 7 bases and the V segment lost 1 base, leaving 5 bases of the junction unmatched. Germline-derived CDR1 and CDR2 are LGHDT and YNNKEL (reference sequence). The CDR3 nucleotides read TGTGCCAGCAGCCAAGGTAGCGGGAGGGCCGGGACCCAGTACTTC. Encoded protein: CASSQGSGRAGTQYF.

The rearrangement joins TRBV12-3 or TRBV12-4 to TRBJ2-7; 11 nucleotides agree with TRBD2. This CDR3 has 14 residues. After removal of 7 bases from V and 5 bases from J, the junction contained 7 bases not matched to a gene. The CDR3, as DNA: TGTGCCAGCAAAACTAGCGGGAGTGGCAACGAGCAGTACTTC. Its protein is CASKTSGSGNEQYF.

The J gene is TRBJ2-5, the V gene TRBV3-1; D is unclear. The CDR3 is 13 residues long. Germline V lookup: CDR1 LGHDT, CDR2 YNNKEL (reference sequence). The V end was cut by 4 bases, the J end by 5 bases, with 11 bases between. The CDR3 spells CASSPSSVETQYF. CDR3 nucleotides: TGTGCCAGCAGCCCCTCCTCGGTGGAGACCCAGTACTTC.

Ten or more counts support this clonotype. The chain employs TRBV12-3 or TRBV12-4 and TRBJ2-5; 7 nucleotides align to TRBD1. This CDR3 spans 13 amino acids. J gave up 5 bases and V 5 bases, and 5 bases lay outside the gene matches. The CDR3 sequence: CASSQGVRETQYF. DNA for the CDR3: TGTGCCAGCAGTCAGGGGGTGAGGGAGACCCAGTACTTC.

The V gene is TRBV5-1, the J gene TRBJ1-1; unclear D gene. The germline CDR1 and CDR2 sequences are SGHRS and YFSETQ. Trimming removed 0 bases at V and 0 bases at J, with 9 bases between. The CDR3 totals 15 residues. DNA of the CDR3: TGCGCCAGCAGCTTGGCACAGACCCTGAACACTGAAGCTTTCTTT. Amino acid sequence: CASSLAQTLNTEAFF.

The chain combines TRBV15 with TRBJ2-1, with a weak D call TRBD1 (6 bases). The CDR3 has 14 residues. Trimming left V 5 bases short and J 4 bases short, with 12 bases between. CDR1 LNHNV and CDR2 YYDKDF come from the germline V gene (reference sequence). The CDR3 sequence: CATSGPRGYNEQFF. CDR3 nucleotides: TGTGCCACCAGCGGCCCCAGGGGATACAATGAGCAGTTCTTC.

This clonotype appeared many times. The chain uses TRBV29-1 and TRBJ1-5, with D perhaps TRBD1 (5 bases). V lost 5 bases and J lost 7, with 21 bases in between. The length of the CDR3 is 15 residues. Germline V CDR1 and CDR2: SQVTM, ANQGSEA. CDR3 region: CSVTLSGLQDQPQHF. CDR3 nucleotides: TGCAGCGTTACCCTCTCAGGGCTCCAGGACCAGCCCCAGCATTTT.

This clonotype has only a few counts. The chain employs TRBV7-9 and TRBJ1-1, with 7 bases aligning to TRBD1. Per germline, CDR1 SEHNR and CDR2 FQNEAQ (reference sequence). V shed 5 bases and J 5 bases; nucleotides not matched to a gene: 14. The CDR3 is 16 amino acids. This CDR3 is CASSPKTGMERTEAFF. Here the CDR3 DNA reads TGTGCCAGCAGCCCGAAGACAGGGATGGAAAGAACTGAAGCTTTCTTT.